This TCR beta chain was captured by sequencing in a study of read filtering for tumor transcriptome and immune sequencing. On the study more broadly: By R-ISS, stages I, II and III held approximately 8, 16 and 7 patients. The study, taken as a whole, reports: IR-seq captured clonotypes deeper and more reliably than RNA-seq.

Sampling of bone marrow took place during active disease in every patient. Notes on this clonotype: The antigen is unknown. Its ends do not fully match the called genes, so a read error is possible.

This library used roughly 0.4 ug RNA and molecular barcoded adaptors spanning alpha/delta and beta/gamma chains. MiXCR, applied by TCRdb to the reads, yields one record per CDR3 protein. The sample yields about 58,000 distinct CDR3 sequences, over 9% seen once. This CDR3 contains 14 residues. Germline V gene sequence: CDR1 LGHDT, CDR2 YNNKEL (reference sequence). The sequence came from a donor at least 40 years old with multiple myeloma. Specimen: a population of CD138-negative cells sorted from bone marrow. The chain uses TRBV3-1 and TRBJ2-1; D might be TRBD1 or TRBD2, each matching 5 bases. Here the CDR3 reads CASSRGFRVDERFF. The CDR3, as DNA: TGTGCCAGCAGCCGAGGGTTCAGGGTTGATGAGCGGTTCTTC.